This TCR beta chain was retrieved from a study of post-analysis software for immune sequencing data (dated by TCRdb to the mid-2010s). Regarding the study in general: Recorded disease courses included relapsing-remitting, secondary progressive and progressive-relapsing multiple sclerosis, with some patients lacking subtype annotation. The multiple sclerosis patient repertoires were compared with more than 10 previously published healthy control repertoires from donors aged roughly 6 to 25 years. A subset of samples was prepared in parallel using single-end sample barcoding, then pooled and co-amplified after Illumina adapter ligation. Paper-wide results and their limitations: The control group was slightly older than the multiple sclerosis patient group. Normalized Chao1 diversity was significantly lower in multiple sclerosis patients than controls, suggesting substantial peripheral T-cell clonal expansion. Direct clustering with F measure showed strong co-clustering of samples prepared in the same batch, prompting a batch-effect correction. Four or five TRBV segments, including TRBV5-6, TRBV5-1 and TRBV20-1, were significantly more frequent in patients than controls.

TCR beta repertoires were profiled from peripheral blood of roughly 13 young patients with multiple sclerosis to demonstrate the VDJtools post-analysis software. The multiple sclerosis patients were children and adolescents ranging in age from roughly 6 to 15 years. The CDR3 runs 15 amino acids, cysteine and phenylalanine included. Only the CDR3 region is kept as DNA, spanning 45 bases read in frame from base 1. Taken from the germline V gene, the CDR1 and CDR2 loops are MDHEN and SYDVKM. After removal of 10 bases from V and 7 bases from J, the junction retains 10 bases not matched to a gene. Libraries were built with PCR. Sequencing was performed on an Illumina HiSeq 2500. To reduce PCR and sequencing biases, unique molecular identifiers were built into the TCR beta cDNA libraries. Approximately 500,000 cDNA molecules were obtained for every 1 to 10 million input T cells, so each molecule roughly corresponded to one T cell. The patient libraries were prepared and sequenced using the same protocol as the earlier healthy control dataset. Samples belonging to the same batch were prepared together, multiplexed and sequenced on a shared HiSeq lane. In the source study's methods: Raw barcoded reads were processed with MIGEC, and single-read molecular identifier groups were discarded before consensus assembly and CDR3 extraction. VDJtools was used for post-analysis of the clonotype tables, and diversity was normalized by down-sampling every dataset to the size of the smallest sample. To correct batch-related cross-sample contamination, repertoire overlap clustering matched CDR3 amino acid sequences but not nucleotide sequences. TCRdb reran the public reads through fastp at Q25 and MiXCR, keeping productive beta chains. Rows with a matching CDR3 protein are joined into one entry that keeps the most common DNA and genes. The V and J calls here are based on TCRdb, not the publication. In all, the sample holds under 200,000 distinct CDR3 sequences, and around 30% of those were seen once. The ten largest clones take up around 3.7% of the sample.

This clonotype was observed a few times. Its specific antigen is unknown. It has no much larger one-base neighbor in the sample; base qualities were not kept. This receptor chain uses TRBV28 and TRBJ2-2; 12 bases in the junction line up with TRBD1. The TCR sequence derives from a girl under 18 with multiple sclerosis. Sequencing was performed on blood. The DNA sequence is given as TGTGCCACGACCGGGACAGGGGGCAAAGACGGGGAGCTGTTTTTT. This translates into CATTGTGGKDGELFF.